One and the same sample provided the 2 T cell receptor beta chains below, sequenced in a study of shared clonotypes between healthy human individuals (dated by TCRdb to the early 2020s). Library creation used the immunoSEQ multiplex PCR assay. TCRdb provides this immuneACCESS table in a form limited to in-frame rearrangements. Some clones are lacking; in checked studies, under half of them reflect an unresolved V gene, and why the rest are absent is not known. The sample table holds over 2 million clones, of which 80% to 95% were seen once. The ten biggest clones cover roughly 0.34% of the sample. The sequencing sample was made of naive CD4+ T cells from PBMCs. In light of the paper, this sample's cell subset or site label describes: CD45RA+ positively selected. These receptors were collected from a man between 18 and 35 years old in good health. Some clones in this sample may be carry-over from other donors' samples.

The gene calls are TRBV7-2 and TRBJ1-2; D remains ambiguous. Germline loops: CDR1 SGHTA, CDR2 FQGNSA. V dropped 2 bases and J dropped 3 bases, with 10 bases sitting between them. The CDR3 has 14 residues. The chain's CDR3 is CASSLTYRDYGYTF. The CDR3 DNA reads TGTGCCAGCAGCTTAACTTATCGCGACTATGGCTACACCTTC.

The table lists this clone with a count of one. This rearrangement joins TRBV11-2 to TRBJ2-3; the match to TRBD2 covers 8 bases. Germline CDR1 SGHAT, CDR2 FQNNGV. This CDR3 has 15 residues. V shed 3 bases and J 4 bases; nucleotides not matched to a gene: 6. Here the CDR3 DNA reads TGTGCCAGCAGCTTCTCACTAGCGGTGCCAGATACGCAGTATTTT. Its protein product is CASSFSLAVPDTQYF.